This T cell receptor beta chain was sequenced for a study of T cells in tuberculosis. Study outcomes and limitations: Active tuberculosis alpha repertoires lay closer to GMM-specific TCRs than controls'.

With regard to this clone: Its cognate antigen is unknown.

Profiling relied on immunoSEQ multiplex PCR, and the TCRdb table lists in-frame clones only, not all of them. The sample includes about 35,000 clones, over 90% seen only once; the top ten take roughly 7.2%. The CDR3 extends over 13 amino acids. CDR1 SGHNT and CDR2 YYREEE come from the germline V gene (reference sequence). V shed 0 bases and J shed 4 bases, with 8 bases lying between them. Sequencing was done on a sample of PBMCs. V usage is TRBV5-4 and J usage is TRBJ2-7; a possible D gene is TRBD2 (5 bases). The sequence was collected from a donor aged 10-29 years with latent tuberculosis or without tuberculosis infection. CDR3 protein: CASSLVGSYEQYF. CDR3 nucleotide sequence: TGTGCCAGCAGCTTGGTAGGGAGTTACGAGCAGTACTTC.